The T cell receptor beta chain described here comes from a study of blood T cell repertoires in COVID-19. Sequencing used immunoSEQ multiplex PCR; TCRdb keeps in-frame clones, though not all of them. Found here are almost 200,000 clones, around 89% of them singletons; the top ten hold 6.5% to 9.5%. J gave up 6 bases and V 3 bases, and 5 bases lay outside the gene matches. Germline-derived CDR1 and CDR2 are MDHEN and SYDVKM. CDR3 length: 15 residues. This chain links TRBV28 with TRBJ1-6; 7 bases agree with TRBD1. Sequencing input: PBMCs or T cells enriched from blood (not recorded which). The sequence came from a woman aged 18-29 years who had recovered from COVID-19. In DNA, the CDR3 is TGTGCCAGCAGTTTGACCGGGACAGTTAATTCACCCCTCCACTTT. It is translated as CASSLTGTVNSPLHF.